This record covers a single TCR beta chain. The data originate from a study of blood T cell repertoires in COVID-19. Some clones are missing from TCRdb's copy, which holds only in-frame ones; the method was immunoSEQ multiplex PCR. The table includes roughly 300,000 clones, 87% detected once. CDR1 and CDR2 (germline): SGDLS, YYNGEE. V was clipped by 0 bases and J by 3 bases, with 9 bases between them. The CDR3 is 14 residues long. The material sequenced was peripheral blood. This receptor was obtained from a woman between 40 and 50 years old who had recovered from COVID-19. V gene TRBV9 combines with J gene TRBJ1-2, with D hard to call. The DNA for the CDR3 is TGTGCCAGCAGCGTAGTGGCAGGCTACTATGGCTACACCTTC. Translating it yields CASSVVAGYYGYTF. Filled out from reference TRBV9 and TRBJ1-2, the complete variable domain reads DSGVTQTPKHLITATGQRVTLRCSPRSGDLSVYWYQQSLDQGLQFLIQYYNGEERAKGNILERFSAQQFPDLHSELNLSSLELGDSALYFCASSVVAGYYGYTFGSGTRLTVV.